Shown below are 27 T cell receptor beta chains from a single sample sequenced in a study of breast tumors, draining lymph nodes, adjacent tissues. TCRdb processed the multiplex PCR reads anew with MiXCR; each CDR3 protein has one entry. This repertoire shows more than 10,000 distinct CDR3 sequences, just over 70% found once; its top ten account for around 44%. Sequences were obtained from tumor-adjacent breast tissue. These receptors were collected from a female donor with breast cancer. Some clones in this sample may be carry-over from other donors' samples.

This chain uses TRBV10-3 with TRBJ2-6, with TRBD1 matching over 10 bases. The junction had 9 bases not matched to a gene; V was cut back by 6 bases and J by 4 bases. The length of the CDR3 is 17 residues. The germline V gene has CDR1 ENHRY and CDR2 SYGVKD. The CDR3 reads CAIRTGTGAGGANVLTF. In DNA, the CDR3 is TGTGCCATCAGGACCGGGACAGGGGCTGGGGGGGCCAACGTCCTGACTTTC.

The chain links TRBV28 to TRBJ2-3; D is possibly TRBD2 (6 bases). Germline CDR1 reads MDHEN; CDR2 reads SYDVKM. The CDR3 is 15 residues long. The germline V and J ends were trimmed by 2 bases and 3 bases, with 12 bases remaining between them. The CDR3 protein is CASSLRGRHTDTQYF. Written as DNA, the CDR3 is TGTGCCAGCAGTTTACGAGGGAGGCATACAGATACGCAGTATTTT.

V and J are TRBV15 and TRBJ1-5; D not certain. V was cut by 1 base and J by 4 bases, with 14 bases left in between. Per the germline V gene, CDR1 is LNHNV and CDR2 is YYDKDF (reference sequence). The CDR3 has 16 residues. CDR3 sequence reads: CATSRGGGQRNQPQHF. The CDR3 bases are TGTGCCACCAGCAGAGGAGGAGGGCAGAGGAATCAGCCCCAGCATTTT.

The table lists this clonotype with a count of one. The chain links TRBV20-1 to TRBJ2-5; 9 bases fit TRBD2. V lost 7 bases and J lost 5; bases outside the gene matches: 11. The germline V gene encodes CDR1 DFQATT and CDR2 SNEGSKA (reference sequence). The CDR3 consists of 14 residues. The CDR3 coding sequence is TGCAGTGTTCCTCGAGCGGGAGGTTCCGAGACCCAGTACTTC. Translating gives CSVPRAGGSETQYF.

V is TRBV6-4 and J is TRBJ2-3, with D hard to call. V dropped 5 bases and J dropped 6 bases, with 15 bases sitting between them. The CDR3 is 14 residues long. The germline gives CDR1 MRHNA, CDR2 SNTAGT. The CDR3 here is CASSYVAGRDTQYF. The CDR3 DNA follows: TGTGCCAGCAGTTACGTCGCAGGAAGGGATACGCAGTATTTT.

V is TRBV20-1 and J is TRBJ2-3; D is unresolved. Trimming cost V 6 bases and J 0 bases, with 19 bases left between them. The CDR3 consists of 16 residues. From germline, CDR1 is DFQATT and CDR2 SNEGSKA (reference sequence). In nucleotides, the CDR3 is TGCAGTGCCCCCCTGTGGGCAGACGTTAGCACAGATACGCAGTATTTT. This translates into CSAPLWADVSTDTQYF.

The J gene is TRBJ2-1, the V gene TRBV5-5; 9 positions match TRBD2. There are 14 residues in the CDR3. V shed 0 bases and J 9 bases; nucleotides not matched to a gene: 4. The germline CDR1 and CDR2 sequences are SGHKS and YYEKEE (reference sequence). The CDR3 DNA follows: TGTGCCAGCAGCTTGGGACTAGCGGTCACTGAGCAGTTCTTC. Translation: CASSLGLAVTEQFF. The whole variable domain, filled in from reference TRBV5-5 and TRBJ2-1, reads DAGVTQSPTHLIKTRGQQVTLRCSPISGHKSVSWYQQVLGQGPQFIFQYYEKEERGRGNFPDRFSARQFPNYSSELNVNALLLGDSALYLCASSLGLAVTEQFFGPGTRLTVL.

The CDR3: CAIKRQVTDYNEQFF. CDR3 DNA sequence: TGTGCCATCAAGAGACAGGTTACCGACTACAATGAGCAGTTCTTC. The chain employs TRBV10-3 and TRBJ2-1; D may be TRBD1 (6 bases). Germline V gives CDR1 ENHRY, CDR2 SYGVKD. CDR3 length: 15 residues. Trimming shortened V by 7 bases and J by 3 bases, and 16 bases separated the two germline ends.

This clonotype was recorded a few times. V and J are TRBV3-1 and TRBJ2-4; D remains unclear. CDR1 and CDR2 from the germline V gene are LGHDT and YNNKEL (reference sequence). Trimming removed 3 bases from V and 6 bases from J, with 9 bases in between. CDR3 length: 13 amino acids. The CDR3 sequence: CASSQRQLNIQYF. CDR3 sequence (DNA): TGTGCCAGCAGCCAGAGGCAGCTAAACATTCAGTACTTC.

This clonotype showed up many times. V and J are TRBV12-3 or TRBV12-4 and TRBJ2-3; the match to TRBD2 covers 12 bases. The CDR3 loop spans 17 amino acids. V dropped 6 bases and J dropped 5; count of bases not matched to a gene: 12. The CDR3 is CASSNGASGRAEDTQYF. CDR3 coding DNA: TGTGCCAGCAGCAATGGTGCTAGCGGGAGGGCCGAAGATACGCAGTATTTT.

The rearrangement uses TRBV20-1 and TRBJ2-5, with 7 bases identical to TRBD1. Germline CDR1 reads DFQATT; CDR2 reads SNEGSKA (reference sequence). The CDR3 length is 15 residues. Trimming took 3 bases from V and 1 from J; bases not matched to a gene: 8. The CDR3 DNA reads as TGCAGTGCTAGTGAAGGGGCAGGGGGCCAAGAGACCCAGTACTTC. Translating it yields CSASEGAGGQETQYF.

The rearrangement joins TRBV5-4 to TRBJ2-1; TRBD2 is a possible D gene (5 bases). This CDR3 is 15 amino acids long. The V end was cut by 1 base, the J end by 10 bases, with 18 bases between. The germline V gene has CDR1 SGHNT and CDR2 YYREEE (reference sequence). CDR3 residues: CASSLLGGSSGEQFF. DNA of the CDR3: TGTGCCAGCAGCTTGTTGGGCGGGTCCTCCGGGGAGCAGTTCTTC.

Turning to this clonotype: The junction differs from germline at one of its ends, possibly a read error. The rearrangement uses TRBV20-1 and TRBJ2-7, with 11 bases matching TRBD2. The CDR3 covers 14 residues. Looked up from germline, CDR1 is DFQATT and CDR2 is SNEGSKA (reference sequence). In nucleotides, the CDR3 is TGCAGTGCCAGAGTCGTACTAGCGGGAGCATGGCAGTACTTC. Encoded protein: CSARVVLAGAWQYF.

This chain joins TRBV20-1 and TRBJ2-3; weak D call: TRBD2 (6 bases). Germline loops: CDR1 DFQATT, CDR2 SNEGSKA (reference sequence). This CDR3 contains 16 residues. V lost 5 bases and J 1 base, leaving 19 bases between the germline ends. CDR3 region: CSAEGGSGHRTDTQYF. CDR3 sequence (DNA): TGCAGTGCTGAGGGAGGTAGCGGCCACCGCACAGATACGCAGTATTTT.

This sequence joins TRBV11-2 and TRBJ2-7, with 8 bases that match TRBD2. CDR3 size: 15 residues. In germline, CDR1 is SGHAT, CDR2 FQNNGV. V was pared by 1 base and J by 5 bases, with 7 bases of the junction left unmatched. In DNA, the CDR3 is TGTGCCAGCAGCTTAGTAGGAGCGGGAGTCGACGAGCAGTACTTC. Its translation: CASSLVGAGVDEQYF.

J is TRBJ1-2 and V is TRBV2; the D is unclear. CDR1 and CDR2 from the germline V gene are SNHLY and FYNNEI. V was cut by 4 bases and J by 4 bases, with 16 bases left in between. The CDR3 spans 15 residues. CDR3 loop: CASSVTREFSYGYTF. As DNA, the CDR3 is TGTGCCAGCAGTGTGACCCGGGAGTTCAGCTATGGCTACACCTTC.

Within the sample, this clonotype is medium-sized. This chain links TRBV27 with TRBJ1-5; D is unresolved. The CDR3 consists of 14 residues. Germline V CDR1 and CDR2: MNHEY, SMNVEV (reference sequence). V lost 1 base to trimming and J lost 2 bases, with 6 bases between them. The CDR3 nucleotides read TGTGCCAGCAGTTTATATAGGGGCAATCAGCCCCAGCATTTT. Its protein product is CASSLYRGNQPQHF.

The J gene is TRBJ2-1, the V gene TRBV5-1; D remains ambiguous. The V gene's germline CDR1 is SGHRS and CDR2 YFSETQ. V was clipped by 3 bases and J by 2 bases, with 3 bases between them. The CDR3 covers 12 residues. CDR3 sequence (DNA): TGCGCCAGCAGCTCGACCTACAATGAGCAGTTCTTC. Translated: CASSSTYNEQFF. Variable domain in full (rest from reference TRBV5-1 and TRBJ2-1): KAGVTQTPRYLIKTRGQQVTLSCSPISGHRSVSWYQQTPGQGLQFLFEYFSETQRNKGNFPGRFSGRQFSNSRSEMNVSTLELGDSALYLCASSSTYNEQFFGPGTRLTVL.

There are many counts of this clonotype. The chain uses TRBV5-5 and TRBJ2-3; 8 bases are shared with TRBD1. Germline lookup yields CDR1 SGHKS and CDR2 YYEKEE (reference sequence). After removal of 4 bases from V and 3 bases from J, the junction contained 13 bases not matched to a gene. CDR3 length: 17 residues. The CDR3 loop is CASSPQWQGALTDTQYF. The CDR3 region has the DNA TGTGCCAGCAGCCCCCAGTGGCAGGGGGCCCTAACAGATACGCAGTATTTT.

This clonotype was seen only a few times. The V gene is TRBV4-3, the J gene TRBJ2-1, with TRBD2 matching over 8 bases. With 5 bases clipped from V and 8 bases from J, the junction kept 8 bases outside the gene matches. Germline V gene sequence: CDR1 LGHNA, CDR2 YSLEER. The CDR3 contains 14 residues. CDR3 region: CASSLGLGRHEQFF. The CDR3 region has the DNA TGCGCCAGCAGCTTGGGACTAGGAAGGCATGAGCAGTTCTTC.

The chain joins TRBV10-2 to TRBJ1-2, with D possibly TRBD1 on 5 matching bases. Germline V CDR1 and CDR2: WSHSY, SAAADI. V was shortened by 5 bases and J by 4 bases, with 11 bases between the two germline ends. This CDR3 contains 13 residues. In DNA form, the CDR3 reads TGCGCCAGCAGTCCAGGGATCGTCTATGGCTACACCTTC. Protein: CASSPGIVYGYTF.

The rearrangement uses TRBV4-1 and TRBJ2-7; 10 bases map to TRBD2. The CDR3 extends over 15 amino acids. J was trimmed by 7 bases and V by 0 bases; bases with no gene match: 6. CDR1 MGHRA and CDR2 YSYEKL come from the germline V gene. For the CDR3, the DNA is TGCGCCAGCAGCCAAGACCCTAGCGGGAGAGGTGAGCAGTACTTC. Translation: CASSQDPSGRGEQYF.

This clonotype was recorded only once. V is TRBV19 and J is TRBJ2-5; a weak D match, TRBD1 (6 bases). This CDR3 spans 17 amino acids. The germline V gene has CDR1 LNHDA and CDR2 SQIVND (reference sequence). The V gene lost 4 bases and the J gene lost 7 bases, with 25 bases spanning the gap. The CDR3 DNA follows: TGTGCCAGTAGTAAGCATGTTGGGGGCGAGGGCTTGCGGACCCAGTACTTC. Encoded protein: CASSKHVGGEGLRTQYF.

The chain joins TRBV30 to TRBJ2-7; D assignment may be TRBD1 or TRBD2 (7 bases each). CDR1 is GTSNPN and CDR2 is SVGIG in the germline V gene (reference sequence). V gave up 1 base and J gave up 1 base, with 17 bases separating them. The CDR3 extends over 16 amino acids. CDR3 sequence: CAWSAGGGYGSYEQYF. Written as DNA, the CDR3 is TGTGCCTGGAGTGCAGGGGGAGGGTATGGTTCCTACGAGCAGTACTTC.

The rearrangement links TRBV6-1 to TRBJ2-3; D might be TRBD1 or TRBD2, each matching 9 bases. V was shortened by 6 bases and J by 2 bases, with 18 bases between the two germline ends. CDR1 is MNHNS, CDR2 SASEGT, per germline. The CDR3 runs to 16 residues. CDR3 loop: CASRSGGTGITDTQYF. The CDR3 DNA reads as TGTGCCAGCAGGAGCGGGGGGACAGGGATCACAGATACGCAGTATTTT.

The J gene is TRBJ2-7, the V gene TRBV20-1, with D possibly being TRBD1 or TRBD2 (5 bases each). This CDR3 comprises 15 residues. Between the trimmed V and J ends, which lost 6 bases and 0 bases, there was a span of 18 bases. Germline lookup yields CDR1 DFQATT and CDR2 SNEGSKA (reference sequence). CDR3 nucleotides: TGCAGTGCCGAAACTAACTGGGGGAACTCCTACGAGCAGTACTTC. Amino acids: CSAETNWGNSYEQYF.

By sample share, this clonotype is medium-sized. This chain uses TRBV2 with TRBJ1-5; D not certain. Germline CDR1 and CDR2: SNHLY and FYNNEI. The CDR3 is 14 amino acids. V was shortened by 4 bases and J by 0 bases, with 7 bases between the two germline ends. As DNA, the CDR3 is TGTGCCAGCAGTGGAACTCATAGCAATCAGCCCCAGCATTTT. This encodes CASSGTHSNQPQHF.